This T cell receptor (beta chain) was recorded in a study of shared clonotypes between healthy human individuals. Looking at the study overall: The study used three CD4 naive, three CD4 memory, two CD8 naive and one CD8 memory plate per donor. Study conclusions and caveats: Inspection by rarefaction showed sorted-subset sequencing to be incomplete despite large depth.

Profiled with immunoSEQ multiplex PCR; TCRdb holds only in-frame clones, not every one. The table records roughly 2,500,000 clones, over 85% of them present only once. It was into CD45RA+ naive and CD45RA-negative memory subsets that the CD4+ cells were split. J was trimmed by 6 bases and V by 9 bases; bases with no gene match: 19. The CDR3 loop spans 18 amino acids. Germline V gene lookup returns CDR1 SGHRS and CDR2 YFSETQ. Note on this clone: The antigen remains unidentified.

The sequenced sample consisted of naive CD4+ T cells from PBMCs. Indicated subset: CD45RA+ positively selected. The V and J genes are TRBV5-1 and TRBJ2-1; 12 bases line up with TRBD2. The TCR comes from a man aged 18 to 30 in good health. Some clones in this sample may be carry-over from other donors' samples. In DNA, the CDR3 is TGCGCCACCCAAGGTGGACTAGCGGGACCCAACGGCGTCAATGAGCAGTTCTTC. Its translation: CATQGGLAGPNGVNEQFF.